The 28 T cell receptor beta chains below were found in one sample sequenced in a study of CD8+ T cells in alopecia areata. In each case, RNA was isolated and then reverse transcribed into cDNA as the sequencing template. The protocol was immunoSEQ multiplex PCR, while the TCRdb copy is restricted to in-frame clones and leaves out a portion. This sample has about 300,000 clones, with more than 45% found just once. Treatment specified: oral pan-JAK inhibitor, 5-10 mg twice daily. Sample: CD4+ T cells sorted from blood, taken at week 24, from a patient treated with tofacitinib. Receptor source: a human donor with alopecia areata.

The genes are TRBV4-3 and TRBJ2-2; weak D call: TRBD2 (5 bases). The germline V and J ends were trimmed by 1 base and 6 bases, with 9 bases remaining between them. Germline CDR1 LGHNA, CDR2 YSLEER. This CDR3 spans 14 amino acids. CDR3 coding DNA: TGCGCCAGCAGCCAAGGGTGGGGAGCCGGGGAGCTGTTTTTT. Translated: CASSQGWGAGELFF.

V usage is TRBV5-1 and J usage is TRBJ2-3; D possibly corresponds to TRBD2 (6 bases). CDR1 is SGHRS, CDR2 YFSETQ, per germline. The V end lost 6 bases, the J end lost 1 base, and 18 bases lay between the germline ends. The CDR3 consists of 16 residues. CDR3 coding DNA: TGCGCCAGCAAGAAAGGCGGGGAGTGGGGCACAGATACGCAGTATTTT. The encoded protein is CASKKGGEWGTDTQYF.

V and J are TRBV30 and TRBJ1-5, with TRBD1 matching over 7 bases. The length of the CDR3 is 14 residues. Unmatched junction bases numbered 4, after V lost 2 bases and J lost 3 bases. Germline V gives CDR1 GTSNPN, CDR2 SVGIG (reference sequence). The CDR3 here is CAWSRDRDNQPQHF. The CDR3 nucleotides read TGTGCCTGGAGTCGAGACAGGGACAATCAGCCCCAGCATTTT.

The J gene is TRBJ2-3, the V gene TRBV5-4; D remains unclear. The CDR3 extends over 15 amino acids. V was shortened by 2 bases and J by 2 bases, with 12 bases between the two germline ends. Germline V gene sequence: CDR1 SGHNT, CDR2 YYREEE (reference sequence). In DNA, the CDR3 is TGTGCCAGCAGCTTAGATCCAGGTTACACAGATACGCAGTATTTT. Protein product: CASSLDPGYTDTQYF.

The J gene is TRBJ2-7, the V gene TRBV18; no clear D. The CDR3 has 11 amino acids. V was clipped by 3 bases and J by 6 bases, with 6 bases between them. Germline V gene data show CDR1 as KGHSH and CDR2 as LQKENI. CDR3 sequence (DNA): TGTGCCAGCTCACCTGGCATCGAGCAGTACTTC. The encoded protein is CASSPGIEQYF.

The rearrangement links TRBV7-9 to TRBJ2-3, with D possibly matching TRBD1 (7 bases). CDR1 is SEHNR and CDR2 is FQNEAQ in the germline V gene (reference sequence). The CDR3 runs to 14 residues. Trimming left V 3 bases short and J 5 bases short, with 12 bases between. The chain's CDR3 is CASSLEGAGDTQYF. In DNA form, the CDR3 reads TGTGCCAGCAGCTTGGAGGGGGCCGGAGATACGCAGTATTTT.

The chain joins TRBV27 to TRBJ2-3; no firm D call. Germline V CDR1 and CDR2: MNHEY, SMNVEV (reference sequence). The V end lost 6 bases, the J end lost 2 bases, and 15 bases lay between the germline ends. The CDR3 spans 15 residues. CDR3: CASSRRNSNTDTQYF. The DNA of the CDR3 is TGTGCCAGCAGCCGTAGGAACAGTAACACAGATACGCAGTATTTT.

This chain connects TRBV6-6 to TRBJ1-4; D unresolved. Germline V gene lookup returns CDR1 MNHNY and CDR2 SVGAGI (reference sequence). The CDR3 consists of 13 residues. The ends were cut back, 6 bases at V and 8 bases at J, with 13 bases in the middle. In nucleotides, the CDR3 is TGTGCCAGCAGCTCCGGGATTGGGGAAAAACTGTTTTTT. This encodes CASSSGIGEKLFF.

This chain uses TRBV27 with TRBJ2-7, with 10 nucleotides matching TRBD2. CDR3 size: 15 residues. Germline values: CDR1 MNHEY, CDR2 SMNVEV (reference sequence). J was trimmed by 2 bases and V by 6 bases; bases with no gene match: 7. CDR3 bases: TGTGCCAGCAGGGGCTTGGGACTAGCGACCTACGAGCAGTACTTC. Amino acid sequence: CASRGLGLATYEQYF.

The count of this clone is one. The CDR3 DNA sequence: TGTGCCAGCAGTCACGGGAGTAATTCACCCCTCCACTTT. The encoded protein is CASSHGSNSPLHF. This rearrangement joins TRBV25-1 to TRBJ1-6; D ambiguous. V lost 5 bases and J 6 bases, leaving 8 bases between the germline ends. Per germline, CDR1 MGHDK and CDR2 SYGVNS. This CDR3 region has 13 residues.

Only a few counts were recorded for this clone. The genes are TRBV29-1 and TRBJ2-5, with D maybe TRBD2 (6 bases). The CDR3 extends over 12 amino acids. Trimming stripped 4 bases from V and 4 bases from J, with 10 bases between. Germline CDR1 SQVTM, CDR2 ANQGSEA. The CDR3 DNA reads as TGCAGCGTTGCGGGAGCTAGAGAGACCCAGTACTTC. Amino acid sequence: CSVAGARETQYF.

This clone was seen only a few times. The chain is built from TRBV10-3 and TRBJ2-5; D is unclear. V gave up 4 bases and J gave up 4 bases, with 10 bases separating them. This CDR3 is 13 amino acids long. The V gene's germline CDR1 is ENHRY and CDR2 SYGVKD. For the CDR3, the DNA is TGTGCCATCAGTGCCCCACCTCCAGAGACCCAGTACTTC. This translates into CAISAPPPETQYF.

This clone showed up just a few times. The V gene is TRBV29-1, the J gene TRBJ1-5; the D gene is possibly TRBD1 (5 bases). The CDR3 spans 13 residues. Trimming removed 7 bases from V and 4 bases from J, with 14 bases in between. The germline V gene has CDR1 SQVTM and CDR2 ANQGSEA. CDR3 DNA sequence: TGCAGCGCCCAAACAGGTACAAATCAGCCCCAGCATTTT. It encodes CSAQTGTNQPQHF.

The chain couples TRBV7-2 to TRBJ2-1; D perhaps matches TRBD1 (5 bases). The CDR3 sequence is 18 residues long. CDR1 is SGHTA, CDR2 FQGNSA, per germline. V lost 1 base, J lost 2 bases, and 18 bases lay in between. The CDR3 bases are TGTGCCAGCAGCTTAGGTCGGAGTAGGGGCCCCACCTACAATGAGCAGTTCTTC. This encodes CASSLGRSRGPTYNEQFF.

The rearrangement links TRBV30 to TRBJ1-2; a possible D gene is TRBD1 (6 bases). The germline V and J ends were trimmed by 3 bases and 2 bases, with 13 bases remaining between them. This CDR3 spans 14 amino acids. Germline CDR1 reads GTSNPN; CDR2 reads SVGIG (reference sequence). The CDR3 sequence: CAWRARGANYGYTF. The CDR3 DNA sequence: TGTGCCTGGAGGGCTCGGGGGGCAAACTATGGCTACACCTTC.

The chain carries TRBV7-2 and TRBJ1-5; 7 nucleotides agree with TRBD1. Germline CDR1 and CDR2: SGHTA and FQGNSA. The CDR3 length is 16 residues. The V segment lost 6 bases and the J segment 3 bases; nucleotides outside the gene matches: 11. The CDR3 is CASSRDSGTVNQPQHF. DNA for the CDR3: TGTGCCAGCAGTCGCGACTCGGGGACAGTCAATCAGCCCCAGCATTTT.

The J gene is TRBJ2-7, the V gene TRBV5-1, with unresolved D. Germline loops: CDR1 SGHRS, CDR2 YFSETQ. This CDR3 comprises 16 residues. Trimming left V 0 bases short and J 7 bases short, with 20 bases between. In nucleotides, the CDR3 is TGCGCCAGCAGCTTGGCCGGAGAGGCAGGCCGGCGAGAGCAGTACTTC. Protein product: CASSLAGEAGRREQYF.

J is TRBJ1-1 and V is TRBV30, with TRBD1 matching over 7 bases. CDR1 is GTSNPN and CDR2 is SVGIG in the germline V gene (reference sequence). The junction had 6 bases not matched to a gene; V was cut back by 5 bases and J by 0 bases. The CDR3 loop spans 14 amino acids. CDR3 sequence: CAWVRTGMNTEAFF. The DNA for the CDR3 is TGTGCCTGGGTCAGGACAGGAATGAACACTGAAGCTTTCTTT.

The CDR3 is CASSYRTGLFYEQYF. In DNA form, the CDR3 reads TGTGCCAGCAGCTATCGGACAGGCCTTTTCTACGAGCAGTACTTC. The rearrangement links TRBV28 to TRBJ2-7, with 7 bases fitting TRBD1. V shed 6 bases, J shed 3 bases, and the junction held 11 bases outside the gene matches. The germline V gene has CDR1 MDHEN and CDR2 SYDVKM. The CDR3 is made up of 15 amino acids.

This clone was recorded only once. The V call is TRBV5-4, the J call TRBJ2-1; the match to TRBD1 covers 9 bases. The CDR3 extends over 15 amino acids. The germline V gene encodes CDR1 SGHNT and CDR2 YYREEE (reference sequence). After removal of 4 bases from V and 5 bases from J, the junction contained 7 bases not matched to a gene. CDR3 protein: CASSPDRGQDNEQFF. The CDR3 region has the DNA TGTGCCAGCAGCCCGGACAGGGGCCAAGACAATGAGCAGTTCTTC.

V usage is TRBV11-1 and J usage is TRBJ2-7; D gene unclear. CDR3 length equals 9 residues. The ends were cut back, 8 bases at V and 6 bases at J, with 5 bases in the middle. Germline assignment: CDR1 SGHAT and CDR2 FQDESV (reference sequence). CDR3 sequence reads: CASRGEQYF. Written as DNA, the CDR3 is TGTGCCAGCCGCGGCGAGCAGTACTTC.

CDR3 protein: CASSPGTSGDTGELFF. CDR3 nucleotide sequence: TGTGCCAGCAGTCCCGGGACTAGCGGGGACACCGGGGAGCTGTTTTTT. The V and J genes are TRBV7-2 and TRBJ2-2, with 13 bases identical to TRBD2. V trimming: 6 bases; J trimming: 3 bases; junction bases outside the gene matches: 4. CDR3 size: 16 residues. From germline, CDR1 is SGHTA and CDR2 FQGNSA.

This clone was counted between two and nine times. The chain carries TRBV28 and TRBJ1-4; a weak D match, TRBD1 (6 bases). V dropped 10 bases and J dropped 4 bases, with 10 bases sitting between them. This CDR3 has 12 residues. Germline CDR1 is MDHEN and CDR2 is SYDVKM. CDR3: CATGQFNEKLFF. CDR3 sequence (DNA): TGTGCCACCGGACAGTTTAATGAAAAACTGTTTTTT.

This chain uses TRBV4-2 with TRBJ1-1; perhaps TRBD1 as D (5 bases). Trimming took 4 bases from V and 0 from J, leaving 9 bases between them. Germline V gene sequence: CDR1 LGHNA, CDR2 YNFKEQ. The CDR3 sequence is 14 residues long. DNA for the CDR3: TGTGCCAGCAGCCCCCGGGGGTTGAACACTGAAGCTTTCTTT. This encodes CASSPRGLNTEAFF.

This chain joins TRBV29-1 and TRBJ2-3, with 8 bases that match TRBD1. Germline V gene sequence: CDR1 SQVTM, CDR2 ANQGSEA. The junction had 12 bases not matched to a gene; V was cut back by 4 bases and J by 6 bases. This CDR3 is 15 amino acids long. CDR3 sequence reads: CSVAIGRGLIDTQYF. The CDR3, as DNA: TGCAGCGTTGCCATTGGCAGGGGGCTTATTGATACGCAGTATTTT.

This clone came up once. The chain combines TRBV6-6 with TRBJ1-2; D is unclear. The germline CDR1 and CDR2 sequences are MNHNY and SVGAGI (reference sequence). The CDR3 has 11 amino acids. The V end was cut by 6 bases, the J end by 1 base, with 3 bases between. The CDR3 reads CASRSNYGYTF. For the CDR3, the DNA is TGTGCCAGCAGGAGTAACTATGGCTACACCTTC.

The chain joins TRBV29-1 to TRBJ1-6, with D possibly being TRBD1 (5 bases). The CDR3 extends over 14 amino acids. Trimming left V 4 bases short and J 4 bases short, with 11 bases between. From germline, CDR1 is SQVTM and CDR2 ANQGSEA. CDR3 amino acids: CSVGQGGYNSPLHF. DNA for the CDR3: TGCAGCGTTGGCCAGGGAGGTTATAATTCACCCCTCCACTTT.

Only a few counts were recorded for this clone. The chain uses TRBV30 and TRBJ1-3; D uncertain. This CDR3 is 16 amino acids long. With 0 bases removed from V and 0 bases from J, the gap between germline ends came to 12 bases. Germline values: CDR1 GTSNPN, CDR2 SVGIG (reference sequence). CDR3 protein: CAWSVRQASSGNTIYF. CDR3 nucleotide sequence: TGTGCCTGGAGTGTACGCCAGGCTAGCTCTGGAAACACCATATATTTT.